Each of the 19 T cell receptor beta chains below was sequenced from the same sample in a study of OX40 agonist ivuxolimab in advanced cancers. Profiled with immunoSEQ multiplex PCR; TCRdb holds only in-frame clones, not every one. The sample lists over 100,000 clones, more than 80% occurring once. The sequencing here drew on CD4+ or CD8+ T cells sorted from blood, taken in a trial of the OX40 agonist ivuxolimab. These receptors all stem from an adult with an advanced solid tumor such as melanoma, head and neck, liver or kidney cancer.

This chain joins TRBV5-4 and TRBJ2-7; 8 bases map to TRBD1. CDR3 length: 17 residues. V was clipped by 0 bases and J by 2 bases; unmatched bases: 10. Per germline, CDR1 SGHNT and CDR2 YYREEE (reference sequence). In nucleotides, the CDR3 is TGTGCCAGCAGCTTGGCAGGGGGCGGCGGTTCCCCCTACGAGCAGTACTTC. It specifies CASSLAGGGGSPYEQYF.

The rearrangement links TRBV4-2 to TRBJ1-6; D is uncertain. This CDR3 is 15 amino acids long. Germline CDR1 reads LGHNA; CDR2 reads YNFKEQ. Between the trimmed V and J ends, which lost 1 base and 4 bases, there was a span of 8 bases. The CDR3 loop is CASSQVGLYNSPLHF. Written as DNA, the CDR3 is TGTGCCAGCAGCCAAGTAGGACTTTATAATTCACCCCTCCACTTT.

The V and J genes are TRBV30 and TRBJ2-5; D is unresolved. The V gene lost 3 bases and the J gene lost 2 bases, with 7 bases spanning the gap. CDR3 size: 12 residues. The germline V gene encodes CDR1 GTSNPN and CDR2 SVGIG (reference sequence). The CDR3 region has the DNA TGTGCCTGGAGGATGTTTCAAGAGACCCAGTACTTC. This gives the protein CAWRMFQETQYF.

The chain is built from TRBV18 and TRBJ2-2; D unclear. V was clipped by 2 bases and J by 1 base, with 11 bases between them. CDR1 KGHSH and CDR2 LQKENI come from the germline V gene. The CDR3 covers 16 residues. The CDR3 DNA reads TGTGCCAGCTCACCAGCTCTTACGGGGAACACCGGGGAGCTGTTTTTT. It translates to CASSPALTGNTGELFF. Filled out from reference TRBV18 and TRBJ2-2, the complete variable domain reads NAGVMQNPRHLVRRRGQEARLRCSPMKGHSHVYWYRQLPEEGLKFMVYLQKENIIDESGMPKERFSAEFPKEGPSILRIQQVVRGDSAAYFCASSPALTGNTGELFFGEGSRLTVL.

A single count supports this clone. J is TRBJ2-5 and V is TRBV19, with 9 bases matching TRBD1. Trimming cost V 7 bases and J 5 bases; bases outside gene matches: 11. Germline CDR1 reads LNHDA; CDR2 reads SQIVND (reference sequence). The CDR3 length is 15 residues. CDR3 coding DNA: TGTGCCAGTACCGCCGGGACAGGGACGTATGAGACCCAGTACTTC. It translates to CASTAGTGTYETQYF.

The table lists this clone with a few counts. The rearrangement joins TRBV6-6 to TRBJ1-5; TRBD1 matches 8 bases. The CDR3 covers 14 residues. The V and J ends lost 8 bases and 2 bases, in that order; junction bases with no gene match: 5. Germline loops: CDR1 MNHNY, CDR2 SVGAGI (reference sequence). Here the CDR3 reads CASENRGGNQPQHF. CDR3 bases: TGTGCCAGCGAAAACAGGGGGGGCAATCAGCCCCAGCATTTT.

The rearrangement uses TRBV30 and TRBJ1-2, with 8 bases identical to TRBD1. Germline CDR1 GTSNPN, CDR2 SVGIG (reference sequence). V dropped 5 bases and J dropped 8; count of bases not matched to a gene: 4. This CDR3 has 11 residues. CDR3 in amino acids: CAWGTGPGYTF. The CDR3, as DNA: TGTGCCTGGGGGACAGGTCCAGGCTACACCTTC.

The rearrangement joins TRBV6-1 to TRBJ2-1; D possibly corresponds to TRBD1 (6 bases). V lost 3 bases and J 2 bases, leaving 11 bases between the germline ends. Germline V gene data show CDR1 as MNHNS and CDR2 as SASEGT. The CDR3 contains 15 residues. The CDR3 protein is CASSDVQGTYNEQFF. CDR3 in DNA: TGTGCCAGCAGTGACGTTCAGGGGACCTACAATGAGCAGTTCTTC.

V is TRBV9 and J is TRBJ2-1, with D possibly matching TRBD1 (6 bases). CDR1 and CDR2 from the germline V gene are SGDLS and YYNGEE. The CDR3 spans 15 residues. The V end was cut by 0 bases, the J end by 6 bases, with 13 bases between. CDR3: CASSVATRQVNEQFF. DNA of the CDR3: TGTGCCAGCAGCGTAGCTACGAGACAGGTCAATGAGCAGTTCTTC. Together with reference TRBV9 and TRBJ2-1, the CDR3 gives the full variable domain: DSGVTQTPKHLITATGQRVTLRCSPRSGDLSVYWYQQSLDQGLQFLIQYYNGEERAKGNILERFSAQQFPDLHSELNLSSLELGDSALYFCASSVATRQVNEQFFGPGTRLTVL.

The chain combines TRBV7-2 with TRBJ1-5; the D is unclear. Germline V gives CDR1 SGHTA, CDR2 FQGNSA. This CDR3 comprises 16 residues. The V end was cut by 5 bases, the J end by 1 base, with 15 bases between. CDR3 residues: CASSPPVSGSNQPQHF. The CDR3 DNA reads TGTGCCAGCAGCCCGCCGGTTTCGGGGAGCAATCAGCCCCAGCATTTT. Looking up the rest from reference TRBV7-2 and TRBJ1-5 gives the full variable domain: GAGVSQSPSNKVTEKGKDVELRCDPISGHTALYWYRQSLGQGLEFLIYFQGNSAPDKSGLPSDRFSAERTGGSVSTLTIQRTQQEDSAVYLCASSPPVSGSNQPQHFGDGTRLSIL.

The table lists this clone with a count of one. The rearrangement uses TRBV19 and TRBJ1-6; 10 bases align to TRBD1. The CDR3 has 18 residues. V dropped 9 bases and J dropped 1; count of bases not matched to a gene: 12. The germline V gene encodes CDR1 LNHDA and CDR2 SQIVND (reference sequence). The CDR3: CASNKGGQGRSYNSPLHF. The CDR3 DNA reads TGTGCCAGCAACAAAGGGGGACAGGGGCGATCCTATAATTCACCCCTCCACTTT.

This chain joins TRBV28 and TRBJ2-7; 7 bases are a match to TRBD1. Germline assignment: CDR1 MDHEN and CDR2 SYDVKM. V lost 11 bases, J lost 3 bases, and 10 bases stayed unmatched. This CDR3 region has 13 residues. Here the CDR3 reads CAARDSTYYEQYF. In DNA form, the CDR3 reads TGTGCCGCCCGGGACAGCACTTACTACGAGCAGTACTTC.

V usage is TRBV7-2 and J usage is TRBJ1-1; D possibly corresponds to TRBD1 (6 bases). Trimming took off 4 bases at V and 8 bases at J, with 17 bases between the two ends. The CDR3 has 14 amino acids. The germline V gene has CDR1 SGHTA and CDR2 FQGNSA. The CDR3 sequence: CASSSGGRLVEAFF. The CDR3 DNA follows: TGTGCCAGCAGCTCCGGGGGGCGGTTAGTAGAAGCTTTCTTT.

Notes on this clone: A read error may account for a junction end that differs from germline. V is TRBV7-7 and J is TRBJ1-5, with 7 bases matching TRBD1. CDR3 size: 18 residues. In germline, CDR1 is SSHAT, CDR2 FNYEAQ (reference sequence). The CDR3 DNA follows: TGTGCTAGCAGCTTACCCAGGGAGGGGGCCTATAGCAATCAGCCCCAGCATTTT. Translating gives CASSLPREGAYSNQPQHF.

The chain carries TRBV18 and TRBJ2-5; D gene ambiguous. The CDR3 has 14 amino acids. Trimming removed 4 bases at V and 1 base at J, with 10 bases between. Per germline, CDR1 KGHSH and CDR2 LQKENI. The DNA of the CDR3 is TGTGCCAGCTCACTCATAGACGGCCAAGAGACCCAGTACTTC. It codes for CASSLIDGQETQYF. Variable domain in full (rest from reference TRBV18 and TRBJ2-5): NAGVMQNPRHLVRRRGQEARLRCSPMKGHSHVYWYRQLPEEGLKFMVYLQKENIIDESGMPKERFSAEFPKEGPSILRIQQVVRGDSAAYFCASSLIDGQETQYFGPGTRLLVL.

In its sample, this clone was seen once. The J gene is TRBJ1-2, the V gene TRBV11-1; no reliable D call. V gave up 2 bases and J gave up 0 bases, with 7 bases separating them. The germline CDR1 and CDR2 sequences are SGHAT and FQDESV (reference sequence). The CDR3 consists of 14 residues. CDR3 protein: CASSLHEANYGYTF. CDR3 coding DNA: TGTGCCAGCAGCTTACACGAAGCTAACTATGGCTACACCTTC.

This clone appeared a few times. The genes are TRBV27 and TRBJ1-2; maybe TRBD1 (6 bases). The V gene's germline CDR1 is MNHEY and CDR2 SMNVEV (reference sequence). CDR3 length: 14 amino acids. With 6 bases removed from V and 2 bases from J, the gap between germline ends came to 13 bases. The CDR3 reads CASSRTGTNYGYTF. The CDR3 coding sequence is TGTGCCAGCAGCCGTACAGGGACCAACTATGGCTACACCTTC.

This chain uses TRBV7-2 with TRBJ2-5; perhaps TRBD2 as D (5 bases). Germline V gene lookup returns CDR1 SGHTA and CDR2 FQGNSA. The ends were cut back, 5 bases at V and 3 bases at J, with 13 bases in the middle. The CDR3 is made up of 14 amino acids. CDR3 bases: TGTGCCAGCAGCGTACTCGGGGAAAAAGAGACCCAGTACTTC. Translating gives CASSVLGEKETQYF.

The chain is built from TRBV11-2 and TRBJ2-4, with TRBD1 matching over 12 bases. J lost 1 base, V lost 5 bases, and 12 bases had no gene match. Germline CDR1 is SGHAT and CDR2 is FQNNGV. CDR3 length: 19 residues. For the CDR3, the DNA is TGTGCCAGCAGCCGTATCCGGGACAGGGGGCCTACGGCCAAAAACATTCAGTACTTC. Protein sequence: CASSRIRDRGPTAKNIQYF.